The 2 T cell receptor beta chains given below trace back to one sample, sequenced in a study of Ad26.COV2.S vaccination and SARS-CoV-2 variants listed by TCRdb under 2021. Library creation used the immunoSEQ multiplex PCR assay. The table was pulled from immuneACCESS by TCRdb, which kept in-frame rearrangements only. Such tables lose some clones; where checked, under half of the loss comes from unresolved V genes, and the rest has no known cause. The sample table contains under 150,000 clones; only one count was recorded for approximately 90% of them. In total, the top ten clones hold about 5% of the sample. In light of the paper, this sample's time point label describes: individuals recovered from natural SARS-CoV-2 infection. This specimen was peripheral blood, taken after recovery from COVID-19. These receptors were collected from a human donor who had recovered from COVID-19.

This clone has just a few counts. V gene TRBV18 combines with J gene TRBJ2-2; no clear D gene. The CDR3 length is 14 residues. V was pared by 2 bases and J by 6 bases, with 10 bases between. Germline assignment: CDR1 KGHSH and CDR2 LQKENI. CDR3 DNA sequence: TGTGCCAGCTCACCAGGAATGGCCGCCGGGGAGCTGTTTTTT. Translating gives CASSPGMAAGELFF.

The chain recombines TRBV6-2 or TRBV6-3 with TRBJ1-1; unclear D gene. Trimming removed 1 base at V and 5 bases at J, with 5 bases between. Germline V gene data show CDR1 as MNHEY and CDR2 as SVGEGT. This CDR3 contains 12 residues. CDR3 in amino acids: CASSYWGTEAFF. The CDR3, as DNA: TGTGCCAGCAGTTACTGGGGAACTGAAGCTTTCTTT.